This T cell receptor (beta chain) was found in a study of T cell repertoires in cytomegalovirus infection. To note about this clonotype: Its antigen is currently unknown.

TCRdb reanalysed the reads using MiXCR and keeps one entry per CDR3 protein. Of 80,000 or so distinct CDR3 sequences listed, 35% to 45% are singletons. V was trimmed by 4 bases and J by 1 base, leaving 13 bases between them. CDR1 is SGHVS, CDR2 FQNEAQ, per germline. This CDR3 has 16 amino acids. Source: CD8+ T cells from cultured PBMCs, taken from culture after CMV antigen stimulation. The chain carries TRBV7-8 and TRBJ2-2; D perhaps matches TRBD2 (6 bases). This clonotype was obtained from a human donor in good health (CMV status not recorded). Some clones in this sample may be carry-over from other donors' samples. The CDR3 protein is CASSSREAENTGELFF. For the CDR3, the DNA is TGTGCCAGCAGCTCGAGGGAGGCGGAGAACACCGGGGAGCTGTTTTTT.